This T cell receptor (beta chain) was sequenced in a study of identical twins. As to this clonotype: Sequence at one end of the junction differs from germline and may be a read error.

TCRdb re-called the 5' RACE reads through MiXCR, storing one row per CDR3 protein. This sample carries 1.5 million to 2 million distinct CDR3 sequences, roughly 35% of them seen once, and the ten largest clones take 0.25% to 0.3%. The sequence was collected from a newborn girl in good health. Sequencing input: cord blood.

The CDR3 here is CAISRDPLEETQYF. CDR3 nucleotide sequence: TGTGCCATCAGCAGAGATCCCCTGGAAGAGACCCAGTACTTC. The rearrangement links TRBV15 to TRBJ2-4, with D hard to call. Matching the DNA end better, TRBJ2-5 makes the J call doubtful. This CDR3 comprises 14 residues. Germline CDR1 is LNHNV and CDR2 is YYDKDF (reference sequence).